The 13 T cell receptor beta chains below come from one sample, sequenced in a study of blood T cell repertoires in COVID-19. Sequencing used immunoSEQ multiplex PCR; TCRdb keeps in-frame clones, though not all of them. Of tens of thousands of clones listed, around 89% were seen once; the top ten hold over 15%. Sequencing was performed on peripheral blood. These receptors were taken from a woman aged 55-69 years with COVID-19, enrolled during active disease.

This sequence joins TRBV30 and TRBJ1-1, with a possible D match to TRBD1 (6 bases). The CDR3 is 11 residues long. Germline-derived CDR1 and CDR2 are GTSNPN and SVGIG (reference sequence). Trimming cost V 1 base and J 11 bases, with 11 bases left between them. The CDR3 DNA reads TGTGCCTGGAGTGGGAAGGGGGTGGCTTTCTTT. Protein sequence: CAWSGKGVAFF. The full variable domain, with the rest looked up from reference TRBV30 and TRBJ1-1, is SQTIHQWPATLVQPVGSPLSLECTVEGTSNPNLYWYRQAAGRGLQLLFYSVGIGQISSEVPQNLSASRPQDRQFILSSKKLLLSDSGFYLCAWSGKGVAFFGQGTRLTVV.

The CDR3 is CASRTLTGYEQYF. The CDR3 DNA reads TGTGCCAGCAGGACCCTGACAGGATACGAGCAGTACTTC. The chain joins TRBV6-5 to TRBJ2-7; maybe TRBD1 (6 bases). This CDR3 has 13 residues. Deletions cut 6 bases from V and 4 bases from J, with 13 bases between. Germline CDR1 reads MNHEY; CDR2 reads SVGAGI.

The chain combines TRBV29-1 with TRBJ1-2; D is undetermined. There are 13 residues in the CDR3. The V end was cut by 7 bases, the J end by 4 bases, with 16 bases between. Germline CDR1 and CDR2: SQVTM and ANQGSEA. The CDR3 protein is CSDLNPGSYGYTF. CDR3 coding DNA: TGCAGCGACCTCAATCCCGGGAGCTATGGCTACACCTTC.

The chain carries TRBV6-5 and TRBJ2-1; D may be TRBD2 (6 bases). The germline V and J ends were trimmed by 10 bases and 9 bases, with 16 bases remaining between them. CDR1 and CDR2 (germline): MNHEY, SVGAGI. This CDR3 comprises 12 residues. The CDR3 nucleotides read TGTGCCACCATGGGACTGCCGGCTGAGCAGTTCTTC. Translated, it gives CATMGLPAEQFF.

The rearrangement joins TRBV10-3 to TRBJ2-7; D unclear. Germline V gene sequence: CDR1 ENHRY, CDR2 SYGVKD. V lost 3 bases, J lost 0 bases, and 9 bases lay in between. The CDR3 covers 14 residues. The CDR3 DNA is TGTGCCATCAGTGACCCGTCGTACTCCTACGAGCAGTACTTC. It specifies CAISDPSYSYEQYF.

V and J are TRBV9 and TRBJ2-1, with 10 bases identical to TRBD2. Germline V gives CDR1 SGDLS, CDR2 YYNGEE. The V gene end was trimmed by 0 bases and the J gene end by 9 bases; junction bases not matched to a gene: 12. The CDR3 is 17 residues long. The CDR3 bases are TGTGCCAGCAGCGTAGGAAAGGCTAGCGGGAGATTGGGTGAGCAGTTCTTC. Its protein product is CASSVGKASGRLGEQFF.

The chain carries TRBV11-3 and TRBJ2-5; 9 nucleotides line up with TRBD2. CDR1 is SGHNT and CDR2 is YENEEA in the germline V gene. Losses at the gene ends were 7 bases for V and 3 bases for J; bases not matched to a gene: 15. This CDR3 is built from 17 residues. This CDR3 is CASNTRLSTSGKETQYF. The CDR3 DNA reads TGTGCCAGCAACACCCGGCTGTCGACTAGCGGAAAAGAGACCCAGTACTTC.

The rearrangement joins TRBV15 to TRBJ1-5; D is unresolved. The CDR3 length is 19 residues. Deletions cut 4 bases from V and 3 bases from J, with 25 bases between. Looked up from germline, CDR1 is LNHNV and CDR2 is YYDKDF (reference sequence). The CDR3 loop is CATSKRTTTTRTINQPQHF. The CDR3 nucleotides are TGTGCCACCAGCAAAAGGACGACTACGACACGGACGATCAATCAGCCCCAGCATTTT.

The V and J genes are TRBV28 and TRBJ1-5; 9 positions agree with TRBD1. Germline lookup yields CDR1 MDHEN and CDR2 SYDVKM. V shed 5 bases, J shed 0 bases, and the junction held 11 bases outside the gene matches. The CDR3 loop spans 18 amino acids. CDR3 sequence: CASSLAGTGLYSNQPQHF. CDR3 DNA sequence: TGTGCCAGCAGTCTTGCAGGGACAGGGCTTTATAGCAATCAGCCCCAGCATTTT.

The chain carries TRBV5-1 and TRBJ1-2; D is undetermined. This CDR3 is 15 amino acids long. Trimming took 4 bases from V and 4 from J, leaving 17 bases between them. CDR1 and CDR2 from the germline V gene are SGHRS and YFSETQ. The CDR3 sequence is CASSGSQAGPYGYTF. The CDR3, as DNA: TGCGCCAGCAGCGGGTCCCAGGCCGGCCCCTATGGCTACACCTTC.

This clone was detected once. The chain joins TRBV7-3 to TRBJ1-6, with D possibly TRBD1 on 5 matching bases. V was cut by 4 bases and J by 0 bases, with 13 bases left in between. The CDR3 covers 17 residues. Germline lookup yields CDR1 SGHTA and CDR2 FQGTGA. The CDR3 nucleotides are TGTGCCAGCAGCTCCCACCCAGGGTTCTCCTATAATTCACCCCTCCACTTT. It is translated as CASSSHPGFSYNSPLHF.

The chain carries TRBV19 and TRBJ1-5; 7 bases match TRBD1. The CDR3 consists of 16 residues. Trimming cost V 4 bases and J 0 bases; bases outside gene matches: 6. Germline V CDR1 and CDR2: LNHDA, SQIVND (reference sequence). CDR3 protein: CASSTRGGNSNQPQHF. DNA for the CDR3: TGTGCCAGTAGTACCAGAGGGGGCAATAGCAATCAGCCCCAGCATTTT. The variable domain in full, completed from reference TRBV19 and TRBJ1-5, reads DGGITQSPKYLFRKEGQNVTLSCEQNLNHDAMYWYRQDPGQGLRLIYYSQIVNDFQKGDIAEGYSVSREKKESFPLTVTSAQKNPTAFYLCASSTRGGNSNQPQHFGDGTRLSIL.

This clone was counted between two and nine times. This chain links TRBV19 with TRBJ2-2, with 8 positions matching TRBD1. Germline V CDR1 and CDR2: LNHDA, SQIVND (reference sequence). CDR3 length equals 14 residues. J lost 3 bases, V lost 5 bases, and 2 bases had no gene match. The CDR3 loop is CASSPDRDTGELFF. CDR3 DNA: TGTGCCAGTAGTCCGGACAGGGACACCGGGGAGCTGTTTTTT.